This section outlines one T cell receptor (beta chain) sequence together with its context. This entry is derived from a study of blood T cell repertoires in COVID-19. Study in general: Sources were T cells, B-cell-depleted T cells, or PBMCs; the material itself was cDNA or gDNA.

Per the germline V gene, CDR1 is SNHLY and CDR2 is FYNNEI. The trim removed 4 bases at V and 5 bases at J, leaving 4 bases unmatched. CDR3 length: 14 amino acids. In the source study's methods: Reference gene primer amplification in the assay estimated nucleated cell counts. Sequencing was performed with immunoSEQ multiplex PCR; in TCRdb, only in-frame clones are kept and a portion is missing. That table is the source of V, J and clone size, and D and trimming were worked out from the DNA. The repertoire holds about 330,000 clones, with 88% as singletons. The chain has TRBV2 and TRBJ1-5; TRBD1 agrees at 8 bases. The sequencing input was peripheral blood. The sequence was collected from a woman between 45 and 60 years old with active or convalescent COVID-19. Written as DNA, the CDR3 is TGTGCCAGCAGTGCCCGACAGGGGCATCAGCCCCAGCATTTT. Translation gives CASSARQGHQPQHF. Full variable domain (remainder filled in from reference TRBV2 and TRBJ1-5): EPEVTQTPSHQVTQMGQEVILRCVPISNHLYFYWYRQILGQKVEFLVSFYNNEISEKSEIFDDQFSVERPDGSNFTLKIRSTKLEDSAMYFCASSARQGHQPQHFGDGTRLSIL.